The 23 T cell receptor beta chains in this list originate from one sample, sequenced in a study of T cell responses to AZD1222 COVID-19 vaccine. The table came from immunoSEQ multiplex PCR; TCRdb's copy has only in-frame clones and leaves some out. The repertoire holds some 150,000 clones, with 90% as singletons. This material consisted of peripheral blood, taken on day 0 of AZD1222 vaccination. The receptors here all came from an adult in good health.

This rearrangement joins TRBV2 to TRBJ1-3; TRBD1 agrees at 7 bases. CDR3 length: 13 amino acids. The ends lost 7 bases at V and 7 bases at J; junction bases unmatched: 7. The V gene's germline CDR1 is SNHLY and CDR2 FYNNEI. The CDR3 here is CASTKDRRNTIYF. CDR3 nucleotides: TGTGCCAGCACCAAGGACAGGCGGAACACCATATATTTT.

The chain carries TRBV24-1 and TRBJ1-5; weak D call: TRBD1 (6 bases). V gave up 4 bases and J gave up 3 bases, with 15 bases separating them. The CDR3 extends over 16 amino acids. Looked up from germline, CDR1 is KGHDR and CDR2 is SFDVKD. Here the CDR3 reads CATSDNTRDTNQPQHF. The DNA for the CDR3 is TGTGCCACCAGTGACAACACCCGGGACACCAATCAGCCCCAGCATTTT.

This clone was seen once. The gene calls are TRBV5-1 and TRBJ1-3; D remains unclear. With 4 bases removed from V and 0 bases from J, the gap between germline ends came to 8 bases. The CDR3 contains 14 residues. Germline CDR1 and CDR2: SGHRS and YFSETQ. CDR3 bases: TGCGCCAGCAGCCTTTCGGGCTCTGGAAACACCATATATTTT. The encoded protein is CASSLSGSGNTIYF.

This clone was seen a few times. The chain recombines TRBV5-1 with TRBJ2-1; 12 nucleotides agree with TRBD2. Germline-derived CDR1 and CDR2 are SGHRS and YFSETQ. Trimming took 4 bases from V and 5 from J; bases not matched to a gene: 7. The CDR3 sequence is 16 residues long. CDR3 DNA sequence: TGCGCCAGCAGCGCGACTAGCGGGAGTCCCCACAATGAGCAGTTCTTC. As protein: CASSATSGSPHNEQFF.

The J gene is TRBJ1-1, the V gene TRBV19; tentatively, D is TRBD1 (6 bases). The V gene's germline CDR1 is LNHDA and CDR2 SQIVND (reference sequence). The V end was cut by 3 bases, the J end by 2 bases, with 10 bases between. The CDR3 length is 14 residues. The CDR3 reads CASSIGQRNTEAFF. DNA for the CDR3: TGTGCCAGTAGTATCGGACAGCGAAACACTGAAGCTTTCTTT.

The chain links TRBV3-1 (or the pseudogene TRBV3-2) to TRBJ1-3; 7 bases align to TRBD1. The V gene's germline CDR1 is LGHDT and CDR2 YNNKEL (reference sequence). This CDR3 has 15 residues. V trimming: 0 bases; J trimming: 3 bases; junction bases outside the gene matches: 2. CDR3 bases: TGTGCCAGCAGCCAAGATTCAGGGGGTGGAAACACCATATATTTT. Protein: CASSQDSGGGNTIYF.

The genes are TRBV5-1 and TRBJ1-1, with 10 bases identical to TRBD1. CDR1 and CDR2 (germline): SGHRS, YFSETQ. V was pared by 1 base and J by 0 bases, with 3 bases of the junction left unmatched. CDR3 length: 16 amino acids. The DNA of the CDR3 is TGCGCCAGCAGCTTGTCGGGACAGGGGATGAACACTGAAGCTTTCTTT. Protein: CASSLSGQGMNTEAFF.

V gene TRBV11-2 combines with J gene TRBJ2-7; the match to TRBD2 covers 16 bases. CDR1 is SGHAT and CDR2 is FQNNGV in the germline V gene. The V segment lost 4 bases and the J segment 6 bases; nucleotides outside the gene matches: 15. The CDR3 contains 19 residues. The CDR3 here is CASSSHPGLAGGPRTEQYF. CDR3 nucleotide sequence: TGTGCCAGCAGCTCCCACCCGGGACTAGCGGGAGGGCCACGGACCGAGCAGTACTTC.

The J gene is TRBJ1-5, the V gene TRBV28; D possibly corresponds to TRBD1 (6 bases). The CDR3 covers 15 residues. The germline V gene has CDR1 MDHEN and CDR2 SYDVKM. With 6 bases removed from V and 3 bases from J, the gap between germline ends came to 15 bases. For the CDR3, the DNA is TGTGCCAGCAGCTTCGGGGGCAGGGACAATCAGCCCCAGCATTTT. It is translated as CASSFGGRDNQPQHF.

V usage is TRBV6-1 and J usage is TRBJ2-5; D is unresolved. The CDR3 totals 15 residues. V was clipped by 3 bases and J by 4 bases, with 15 bases between them. CDR1 is MNHNS and CDR2 is SASEGT in the germline V gene. The CDR3: CASSEWGKVGETQYF. In DNA form, the CDR3 reads TGTGCCAGCAGTGAGTGGGGTAAGGTCGGAGAGACCCAGTACTTC.

This chain links TRBV28 with TRBJ1-1; D is unclear. CDR3 length: 13 residues. V shed 5 bases and J shed 4 bases, with 11 bases lying between them. Germline CDR1 and CDR2: MDHEN and SYDVKM. The CDR3 DNA sequence: TGTGCCAGCAGTAATAGTCTCCGCACTGAAGCTTTCTTT. This sequence encodes CASSNSLRTEAFF.

The rearrangement links TRBV27 to TRBJ2-7, with D hard to call. This CDR3 spans 12 amino acids. Germline V gene sequence: CDR1 MNHEY, CDR2 SMNVEV (reference sequence). The V end was cut by 4 bases, the J end by 4 bases, with 8 bases between. The CDR3 sequence is CASSSHPYEQYF. CDR3 DNA: TGTGCCAGCAGTTCACACCCTTACGAGCAGTACTTC.

V usage is TRBV3-1 (or the pseudogene TRBV3-2) and J usage is TRBJ2-7; TRBD2 is a possible D gene (5 bases). Germline lookup yields CDR1 LGHDT and CDR2 YNNKEL (reference sequence). V lost 5 bases and J 3 bases, leaving 8 bases between the germline ends. This CDR3 region has 12 residues. The CDR3 sequence: CASSSSGYEQYF. CDR3 DNA sequence: TGTGCCAGCAGCTCAAGCGGCTACGAGCAGTACTTC.

The rearrangement links TRBV19 to TRBJ2-2; TRBD1 matches 8 bases. V dropped 7 bases and J dropped 4; count of bases not matched to a gene: 5. Germline CDR1 is LNHDA and CDR2 is SQIVND (reference sequence). There are 14 residues in the CDR3. CDR3 loop: CASIGQGRTGELFF. CDR3 nucleotides: TGTGCCAGTATTGGACAGGGTCGCACCGGGGAGCTGTTTTTT.

This clone has only one observation. The chain recombines TRBV4-2 with TRBJ1-1; D is undetermined. Between the trimmed V and J ends, which lost 5 bases and 4 bases, there was a span of 14 bases. The CDR3 is 14 residues long. Per the germline V gene, CDR1 is LGHNA and CDR2 is YNFKEQ. Here the CDR3 reads CASSNTAQTTEAFF. The DNA of the CDR3 is TGTGCCAGCAGCAATACAGCCCAGACCACTGAAGCTTTCTTT.

The genes are TRBV15 and TRBJ2-2; 8 nucleotides line up with TRBD2. The CDR3 totals 15 residues. CDR1 and CDR2 (germline): LNHNV, YYDKDF (reference sequence). V was clipped by 4 bases and J by 3 bases; unmatched bases: 4. As DNA, the CDR3 is TGTGCCACCAGCATTAGCGGGACCGACACCGGGGAGCTGTTTTTT. It encodes CATSISGTDTGELFF.

The J gene is TRBJ1-6, the V gene TRBV7-9, with unresolved D. The CDR3 totals 13 residues. Germline V gene sequence: CDR1 SEHNR, CDR2 FQNEAQ (reference sequence). V lost 4 bases to trimming and J lost 10 bases, with 11 bases between them. CDR3 coding DNA: TGTGCCAGCAGCTACGGTTTTCGATCACCCCTCCACTTT. Translation gives CASSYGFRSPLHF.

This chain links TRBV19 with TRBJ2-2; weak D call: TRBD1 (6 bases). V lost 9 bases, J lost 4 bases, and 15 bases lay in between. The CDR3 is 14 amino acids. Germline V gene lookup returns CDR1 LNHDA and CDR2 SQIVND (reference sequence). CDR3 coding DNA: TGTGCCAGCCTCCCTGGGACATTCACCGGGGAGCTGTTTTTT. It translates to CASLPGTFTGELFF.

The J gene is TRBJ1-5, the V gene TRBV6-1, with unresolved D. The CDR3 is made up of 14 amino acids. Trimming removed 2 bases from V and 4 bases from J, with 9 bases in between. CDR1 MNHNS and CDR2 SASEGT come from the germline V gene. The DNA for the CDR3 is TGTGCCAGCAGTGAAAATCGGAATAATCAGCCCCAGCATTTT. Its protein product is CASSENRNNQPQHF.

The CDR3 DNA is TGTGCCAGCAGTTCTGGACTAGCGGGAGCTCATGAGCAGTTCTTC. It specifies CASSSGLAGAHEQFF. The rearrangement uses TRBV27 and TRBJ2-1; 13 bases line up with TRBD2. The germline gives CDR1 MNHEY, CDR2 SMNVEV (reference sequence). V dropped 4 bases and J dropped 8; count of bases not matched to a gene: 5. CDR3 length: 15 amino acids.

The V and J genes are TRBV27 and TRBJ2-7; D gene uncertain. The CDR3 runs 14 residues. V was cut by 8 bases and J by 2 bases, with 16 bases left in between. Germline V CDR1 and CDR2: MNHEY, SMNVEV (reference sequence). The DNA of the CDR3 is TGTGCCAGCGGGGTTGGGGTAATGCCCTACGAGCAGTACTTC. It codes for CASGVGVMPYEQYF.

V gene TRBV18 combines with J gene TRBJ2-3; 7 bases are shared with TRBD2. Germline values: CDR1 KGHSH, CDR2 LQKENI. The CDR3 has 16 residues. V gave up 0 bases and J gave up 2 bases; unmatched junction bases: 5. The CDR3 here is CASSPPQAGDTDTQYF. The CDR3 bases are TGTGCCAGCTCACCACCGCAGGCGGGGGACACAGATACGCAGTATTTT.

The J gene is TRBJ1-1, the V gene TRBV10-3; D is undetermined. The V gene lost 10 bases and the J gene lost 3 bases, with 18 bases spanning the gap. There are 14 residues in the CDR3. The germline V gene has CDR1 ENHRY and CDR2 SYGVKD. In DNA form, the CDR3 reads TGTGCCACAACCCGGACTCGGGAAGACACTGAAGCTTTCTTT. Encoded protein: CATTRTREDTEAFF.